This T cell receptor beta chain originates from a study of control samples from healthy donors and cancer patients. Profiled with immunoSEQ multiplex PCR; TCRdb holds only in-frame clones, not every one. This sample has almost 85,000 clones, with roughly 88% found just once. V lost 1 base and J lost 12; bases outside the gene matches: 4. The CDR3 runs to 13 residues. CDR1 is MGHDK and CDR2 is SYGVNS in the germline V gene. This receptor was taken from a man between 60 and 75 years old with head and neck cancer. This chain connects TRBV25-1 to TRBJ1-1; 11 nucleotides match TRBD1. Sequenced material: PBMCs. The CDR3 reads CASSEFGTGGTFF. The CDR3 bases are TGTGCCAGCAGTGAATTTGGGACAGGGGGAACTTTCTTT.